Sequencing of this T cell receptor beta chain was carried out in a study of T cell repertoires and HLA-DP antigens. V was shortened by 10 bases and J by 0 bases, with 7 bases between the two germline ends. Looked up from germline, CDR1 is MDHEN and CDR2 is SYDVKM. The CDR3 is 12 amino acids. Sequencing was performed with immunoSEQ multiplex PCR; in TCRdb, only in-frame clones are kept and a portion is missing. Here the sample spans around 110,000 clones, 85% to 95% being singletons. Notes on this clone: Its antigen is unknown.

Sample: CD4+ T cells from PBMCs. This chain links TRBV28 with TRBJ1-5; the D gene is possibly TRBD1 (5 bases). This receptor was obtained from a woman under 30 in good health and CMV-seronegative. The CDR3 loop reads CAIQGSNQPQHF. Written as DNA, the CDR3 is TGTGCCATCCAGGGTAGCAATCAGCCCCAGCATTTT.